The source of this T cell receptor (beta chain) is a study of OX40 agonist ivuxolimab in advanced cancers. In terms of the full investigation: Ivuxolimab, which targeted the costimulatory receptor OX40 (CD134), was an agonistic, fully human IgG2 monoclonal antibody. A male proportion of under 85% and a mean age of approximately 60 years, ranging from about 20 to 80, were recorded for the dose-escalation cohort. Partial responses occurred in three dose-escalation patients: two with cutaneous melanoma and one with hepatocellular carcinoma. Intravenous ivuxolimab was administered to patients every 2 weeks at six dose levels: 0.01, 0.1, 0.3, 1.5, 3 and 10 mg/kg. Prior anti-PD-1, anti-PD-L1 or anti-CTLA-4 therapy was permitted, and approximately 40% of dose-escalation patients had received checkpoint inhibitors. Of the approximately 53 patients in dose escalation, approximately 20 had hepatocellular carcinoma, about 15 had melanoma, 9 had renal cell carcinoma and 9 had head and neck cancer. The point of sequencing TCRbeta in the periphery was to test whether ivuxolimab changed TCR sequence diversity and drove clonal T-cell expansion. The paper covers the monotherapy dose-escalation part of the phase I ivuxolimab trial, which included N of about 51 patients. Findings and caveats that apply to the study as a whole: At doses of 0.1 to 3.0 mg/kg, clonal expansion of both CD4+ and CD8+ T cells in blood was seen between baseline and week 6. After ivuxolimab, more expanded clones were found on average in CD8+ T cells than in CD4+ T cells. In partial responders in the 0.1-3.0 mg/kg groups, normalized peripheral clonal expansion was found to be among the lowest, especially among CD8+ T cells. Low levels of normalized T-cell clonal expansion were also seen in some nonresponding patients. Antigen specificity was not determined for the clonally expanded peripheral T cells.

To sequence the TCRbeta CDR3 region, genomic DNA was isolated from the sorted cells. TCRbeta CDR3 regions were sequenced using the immunoSEQ Assay. Not all clones reach the TCRdb copy of this immuneACCESS table, which keeps in-frame sequences only. Checked studies attribute under half of the gap to unresolved V genes and leave the rest unexplained. The sample has 84,000 or so clones on record, over 75% of them singletons. In total, the top ten clones hold 0.25% to 0.3% of the sample. The cysteine opens and the phenylalanine closes a CDR3 of 15 amino acids. CDR3 DNA is the only sequence kept; it has 45 bases, read in frame from the first base. V sheds 4 bases and J sheds 2 bases, leaving 15 bases between their ends. From the germline V gene, CDR1 is SGHRS and CDR2 is YFSETQ. Patients with a history of autoimmune disease or receiving systemic immunosuppression were excluded from the trial. In every dose cohort, peripheral blood was drawn for TCR sequencing at baseline, cycle 4 day 1, and cycle 7 day 1. Samples came from an open-label, multicenter, first-in-human phase I dose-escalation trial of ivuxolimab. Adults with locally advanced or metastatic melanoma, renal cell carcinoma, hepatocellular carcinoma or head and neck squamous cell carcinoma were enrolled in the trial. Before TCR sequencing, CD4+ T cells and CD8+ T cells were sorted from peripheral blood as separate populations.

About this clone: The antigen this receptor binds is unknown. Base qualities are not recorded, but no much larger clone differs from it by a single base.

Sample: CD4+ or CD8+ T cells sorted from blood, taken in a trial of the OX40 agonist ivuxolimab. The rearranged segments are TRBV5-1 and TRBJ2-5; the D gene is tentatively TRBD1 or TRBD2, each matching 5 bases. The TCR sequence derives from an adult with an advanced solid tumor such as melanoma, head and neck, liver or kidney cancer. The nucleotides are TGCGCCAGCAGCACTACGGGACGGAGACAAGAGACCCAGTACTTC. Translated, this gives CASSTTGRRQETQYF.